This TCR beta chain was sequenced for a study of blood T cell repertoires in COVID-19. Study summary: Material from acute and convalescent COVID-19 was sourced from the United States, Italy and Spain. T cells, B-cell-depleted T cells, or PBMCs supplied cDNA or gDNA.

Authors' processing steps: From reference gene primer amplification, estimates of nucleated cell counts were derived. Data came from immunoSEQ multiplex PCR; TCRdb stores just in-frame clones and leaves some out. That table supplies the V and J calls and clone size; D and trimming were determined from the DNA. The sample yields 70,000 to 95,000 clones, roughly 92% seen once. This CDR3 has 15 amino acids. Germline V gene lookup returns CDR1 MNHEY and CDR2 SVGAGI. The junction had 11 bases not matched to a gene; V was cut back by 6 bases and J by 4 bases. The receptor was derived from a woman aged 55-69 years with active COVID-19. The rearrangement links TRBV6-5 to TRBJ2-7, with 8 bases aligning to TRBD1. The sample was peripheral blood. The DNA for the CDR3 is TGTGCCAGCAGGCCTCAGGCCAGGGGGCTTTACGAGCAGTACTTC. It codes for CASRPQARGLYEQYF.